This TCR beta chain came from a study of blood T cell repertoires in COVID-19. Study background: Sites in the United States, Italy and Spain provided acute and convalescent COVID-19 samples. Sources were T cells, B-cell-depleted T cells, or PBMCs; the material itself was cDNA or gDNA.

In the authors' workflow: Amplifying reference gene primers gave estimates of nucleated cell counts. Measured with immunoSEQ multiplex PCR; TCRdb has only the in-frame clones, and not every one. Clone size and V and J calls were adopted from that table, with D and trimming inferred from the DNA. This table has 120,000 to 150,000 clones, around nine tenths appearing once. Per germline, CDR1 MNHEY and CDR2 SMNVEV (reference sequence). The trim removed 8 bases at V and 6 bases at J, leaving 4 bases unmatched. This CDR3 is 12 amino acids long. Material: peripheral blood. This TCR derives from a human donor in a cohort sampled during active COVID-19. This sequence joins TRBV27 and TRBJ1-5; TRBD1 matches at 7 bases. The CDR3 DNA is TGTGCCAGCCGACAGGGCCGTCAGCCCCAGCATTTT. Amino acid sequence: CASRQGRQPQHF.